This TCR beta chain was captured by sequencing in a study of CD8+ T cells in alopecia areata (dated by TCRdb to the late 2010s). About the investigation overall: The treated patients took part in an open-label pilot trial in which moderate-to-severe alopecia areata was treated with oral tofacitinib at 5 to 10 mg twice daily. Patients stayed on tofacitinib for 6 to 18 months and then had 6 months of follow-up off drug so that delayed response and recurrence could be assessed. The SALT score, which quantifies the percentage of affected scalp surface area, was used to measure disease severity in treated patients. The study used high-throughput TCRbeta sequencing to examine T cell clonal expansion in alopecia areata, in both the C3H/HeJ mouse model and human patients. Human TCRbeta sequencing covered scalp tissue and sorted CD4+ and CD8+ peripheral blood T cells from patchy and totalis/universalis alopecia areata patients and healthy controls. Biopsies were taken from tofacitinib-treated patients at baseline and at 4 and 24 weeks of treatment, and a later scalp biopsy was taken in several of the tofacitinib-treated patients. Scalp clonality was compared among normal scalp (n=4), patchy alopecia areata scalp (n=8), and alopecia totalis/universalis scalp (n=8). RNA came from the PAXgene miRNA kit for fixed scalp, the miRNeasy kit for PBMCs, and the RNeasy kit for mouse skin. Amplification of TCRbeta CDR3 regions was done by immunoSEQ multiplex PCR using 35 Vbeta forward primers and 13 Jbeta reverse primers. The paper as a whole reports these results and caveats: Because the treated cohort was small and had only one nonresponder, larger studies are needed to examine links between baseline CD8+ expansion and response. Many expanded lesional clones persisted in scalp and blood during tofacitinib treatment, which may partly explain relapse after stopping treatment. With tofacitinib, both scalp clonality and the number of expanded CD8+ clones among the top 100 scalp clones went down significantly. Unlike mouse skin, where gammadelta T cells dominate, normal human skin contains resident alphabeta T cells that get sequenced too, which complicates analysis of the scalp TCR repertoire. Compared with mice, TCR sequences shared between patients were less clear, possibly partly because of HLA diversity across the patient population. Higher clonality and more expanded CD8+ clones were observed in lesional scalp than in normal scalp, particularly in alopecia totalis/universalis, a finding suggestive of antigenic drive.

The germline V gene specifies MDHEN as CDR1 and SYDVKM as CDR2. V was cut back by 8 bases and J by 5 bases, leaving a gap of 9 bases between them. The CDR3 measures 12 amino acids from cysteine to phenylalanine. Only CDR3 DNA remains: 36 bases, in frame from the first base. A remark on this clone: It lacks a known antigen. Qualities for individual bases were not recorded, and no much larger clone is one base off.

Libraries came from the immunoSEQ multiplex PCR assay. RNA was extracted from all samples and reverse transcribed into cDNA as template for TCR sequencing. First-strand cDNA was synthesized using SuperScript III with a 2:1 mix of oligo-dT and random hexamers. A synthetic immune receptor repertoire was used to assess amplification bias, and residual bias was removed computationally. The original methods were these. After raw reads were preprocessed to remove errors, the CDR3 was defined following IMGT conventions as running from the conserved cysteine to phenylalanine. To get clonality, Shannon entropy was normalized by log2 of the number of productive unique TCRs and the result was subtracted from 1. Whether scalp clones were CD4 or CD8 was inferred by matching scalp TCRbeta sequences against CD4 and CD8 repertoires sorted from blood. TCRdb re-hosts the immuneACCESS table, in-frame sequences only. Its copies lack some clones; in the studies checked, an unresolved V gene accounts for under half of them, and the cause for the rest is not known. V and J calls and clone size are as listed in that table; D and trimming were resolved from the DNA. The sample table holds approximately 180,000 clones, of which about 65% were seen once. Together, the top ten hold approximately 1.2% of the sample.

Interpreted using the paper, the treatment or condition label stands for: oral pan-JAK inhibitor, 5-10 mg twice daily. Lesional scalp punch biopsies and peripheral blood were obtained from alopecia areata patients. PBMCs were isolated by density centrifugation and stained for CD3, CD4 and CD8, and CD4+ and CD8+ T cells were sorted on a FACSAria. The input for sequencing was CD4+ T cells sorted from blood, taken between weeks 49 and 50, from a patient treated with tofacitinib. The clonotype was recovered from a human donor with alopecia areata. Recombination joined TRBV28 with TRBJ1-4; confidence is insufficient to name the D gene. The sequenced DNA: TGTGCCAGCCAAAATCCGAATGAAAAACTGTTTTTT. Its translation reads: CASQNPNEKLFF.